This entry concerns a single T cell receptor beta chain. The CDR3 is made up of 14 amino acids. V lost 5 bases and J lost 0, with 8 bases in between. The V gene's germline CDR1 is SGHAT and CDR2 FQNNGV. The data are from a study of cytomegalovirus exposure and HLA in healthy donors. PCR involved 60 Vbeta and 13 Jbeta primers. Method: immunoSEQ multiplex PCR; TCRdb's copy keeps in-frame clones and lacks some. The sample carries around 110,000 clones, around 61% recorded once. This receptor was taken from a woman in her twenties or thirties in good health and CMV-seronegative. The rearrangement links TRBV11-2 to TRBJ2-4; no firm D call. Sequencing used PBMCs. CDR3 region: CASSTPEAKNIQYF. CDR3 coding DNA: TGTGCCAGCAGCACTCCCGAAGCCAAAAACATTCAGTACTTC.